This T cell receptor beta chain was captured in a study of CD8+CD57+ T cells in acquired aplastic anemia. Overall study results and limits: Roughly 27 shared CD8+ CDR3s appeared highly expressed within patients' immunodominant clones.

This CDR3 contains 15 residues. Germline V gene sequence: CDR1 MNHEY, CDR2 SVGAGI. The V end lost 9 bases, the J end lost 2 bases, and 20 bases lay between the germline ends. This clonotype has a count of ten or more. The antigen is undetermined. TCR beta VDJ and CDR3 profiles were obtained from a genomic DNA template. TCRdb redid the calling of the reads with MiXCR, one entry per CDR3 protein. The table lists about 200,000 distinct CDR3 sequences, about half of them singletons, with just under 20% in the top ten. Those patients picked for sequencing had displayed CD8+CD57+ cell expansion on flow cytometry. The cohort consisted entirely of patients having severe acquired aplastic anemia. Patients had received no therapy at the time of blood sampling.

The sequence was obtained from a human donor with aplastic anemia. The chain joins TRBV6-5 to TRBJ2-7; D possibly corresponds to TRBD1 (6 bases). Specimen: sorted CD4+, CD8+, or CD8+CD57+ T cells (not recorded which) from PBMCs. The CDR3 protein is CASSDSIGPTYEQYF. As DNA, the CDR3 is TGTGCCAGTTCGGACAGCATAGGTCCCACCTACGAGCAGTACTTC.